The T cell receptor (beta chain) described here comes from a study of neoadjuvant anti-PD-1 for oral cavity cancer (dated by TCRdb to the early 2020s). For context, the study as a whole: Three to four biweekly doses of nivolumab at 3 mg/kg were mostly administered to patients before curative-intent surgical resection. A fourth nivolumab dose was given around day 43 to patients without progression, and definitive surgical resection was performed in those patients on days 50-56. There were 12 patients in the parent correlative cohort, and the response rate was roughly 34%. Responders were defined as patients with complete response, partial response or stable disease by RECIST 1.1; non-responders were defined as patients with progression.

The germline V gene (reference sequence) specifies SGHNT as CDR1 and YYREEE as CDR2. After removal of 5 bases from V and 7 bases from J, the junction retains 2 bases not matched to a gene. Reading from cysteine to phenylalanine, the CDR3 counts 11 amino acids. The DNA shown is the 33-base CDR3, in frame from base 1. Tumor libraries used mostly roughly 4.8 ug of input genomic DNA for survey sequencing, with two replicates per sample. Following the manufacturer's instructions, the team built TCRbeta libraries using the immunoSEQ hsTCRbeta kit. The completed libraries were mixed into a single pool at 3 nM, then sequenced with an Illumina NovaSeq 6000 S4 flow cell. The source study handled its data this way. The immunoSEQ Analyzer was used for raw data preprocessing and quality control. The analysis was limited to productive rearrangements, and each clonotype was defined by a unique CDR3 amino acid sequence. Using the R package tcR, the researchers computed the Gini-Simpson index as their estimate of repertoire clonality. Gini indices were compared with Student's t test, and associations with tumor size change were assessed by Pearson correlation. TCRdb limited this immuneACCESS table to in-frame rearrangements with V and J called. A share of clones is missing; checked studies link under half to unresolved V genes, and the rest is unexplained. That table is the source of V, J and clone size, and D and trimming were worked out from the DNA. In this sample the table shows under 7,500 clones, around three fifths of which occur a single time. The ten largest account for about 8% of the sample.

Reading the label with the study, this specimen's time point is: after neoadjuvant nivolumab, at surgical resection. Patients were newly diagnosed with stage II-IVA oral cavity squamous cell carcinoma and had received no prior systemic or radiation treatment. The cohort was made up of patients with locally advanced, HPV-negative oral cavity squamous cell carcinoma. The samples were drawn from a longitudinal correlative study tied to a single-arm phase II trial testing neoadjuvant nivolumab in oral cavity squamous cell carcinoma. Subject-matched pre- and post-treatment PBMCs and tumors from three responders and three non-responders were subjected to genomic DNA-based TCRbeta sequencing. Genomic DNA was isolated from tumor tissue using the Maxwell RSC DNA from Tissue kit. The paper as a whole reports these results and caveats: A higher pretreatment blood Treg/Th17 ratio correlated with both higher pretreatment blood TCRbeta clonality and lower post-treatment tumor TCRbeta clonality. Greater tumor shrinkage correlated with larger post-treatment sizes of preexisting intratumoral clones, which suggests that expansion of preexisting clones contributed to response. Only a few patients per response group were included in the TCR analyses, and larger cohorts for validation were called for by the authors.

About this clone itself: The antigen it recognizes is unknown. Nothing much larger sits one base from this clone, and base qualities are not available.

The V gene is TRBV5-4 and the J gene is TRBJ1-2, with TRBD1 matching 7 junction bases. This sequence originates from a person aged 40 to 85 with oral cavity squamous cell carcinoma. The source was tumor tissue, collected after nivolumab (anti-PD-1) treatment. The nucleotides are TGTGCCAGCAGTAGGGACAGTGGCTACACCTTC. This yields the protein CASSRDSGYTF.